The 20 T cell receptor beta chains in this list originate from one sample, sequenced in a study of Graves' ophthalmopathy and Graves' hyperthyroidism. The authors amplified TCR beta CDR3 regions from RNA transcripts. Scientists carried out first-round RT-PCR using HTBI primers and then a second-round multiplex PCR. TCRdb ran MiXCR on the multiplex PCR reads and lists one entry per CDR3 protein. Of a few hundred thousand distinct CDR3 sequences listed, approximately 18% are singletons. Source material: peripheral blood. All receptors come from an adult woman with stable Graves' hyperthyroidism.

This clonotype was recorded at least ten times. The rearrangement joins TRBV20-1 to TRBJ2-5; no clear D gene. The V end lost 5 bases, the J end lost 2 bases, and 12 bases lay between the germline ends. The CDR3 spans 13 residues. From germline, CDR1 is DFQATT and CDR2 SNEGSKA (reference sequence). The CDR3 is CSAQFRTQETQYF. The CDR3 nucleotides read TGCAGTGCTCAATTCCGCACTCAAGAGACCCAGTACTTC.

This rearrangement joins TRBV7-2 to TRBJ2-5, with a possible D match to TRBD1 (5 bases). The CDR3 runs 14 residues. Trimming took 2 bases from V and 5 from J, leaving 12 bases between them. Germline CDR1 is SGHTA and CDR2 is FQGNSA. CDR3 loop: CASSLQGVAETQYF. The DNA of the CDR3 is TGTGCCAGCAGCTTACAGGGTGTCGCGGAGACCCAGTACTTC.

This clonotype was seen repeatedly, ten times or more. The chain couples TRBV19 to TRBJ1-6; D perhaps matches TRBD1 (5 bases). The CDR3 runs to 13 residues. Trimming cost V 3 bases and J 9 bases, with 9 bases left between them. Germline lookup yields CDR1 LNHDA and CDR2 SQIVND (reference sequence). The CDR3 coding sequence is TGTGCCAGTAGTATTATCGGGGGTTCACCCCTCCACTTT. Its protein is CASSIIGGSPLHF.

This clonotype was counted many times. CDR3: CASTMTADNQPQHF. CDR3 in DNA: TGTGCCAGCACCATGACAGCCGACAATCAGCCCCAGCATTTT. The J gene is TRBJ1-5, the V gene TRBV2; the D gene is possibly TRBD1 (5 bases). Germline CDR1 and CDR2: SNHLY and FYNNEI. The CDR3 has 14 residues. V was trimmed by 7 bases and J by 3 bases, leaving 13 bases between them.

This clonotype has at least ten counts. This chain uses TRBV15 with TRBJ1-2, with 7 bases matching TRBD1. Per germline, CDR1 LNHNV and CDR2 YYDKDF (reference sequence). The CDR3 totals 15 residues. V was pared by 0 bases and J by 4 bases, with 5 bases of the junction left unmatched. The chain's CDR3 is CATSREEGGSYGYTF. CDR3 in DNA: TGTGCCACCAGCAGAGAGGAAGGGGGCAGCTATGGCTACACCTTC.

The chain joins TRBV20-1 to TRBJ1-6; 7 bases match TRBD1. The CDR3 runs 17 residues. The V and J ends lost 5 bases and 4 bases, in that order; junction bases with no gene match: 14. In germline, CDR1 is DFQATT, CDR2 SNEGSKA (reference sequence). CDR3 protein: CSAGTFRTGIYNSPLHF. The CDR3 nucleotides read TGCAGTGCTGGAACCTTTCGGACAGGAATATATAATTCACCCCTCCACTTT.

V is TRBV7-2 and J is TRBJ2-2; no clear D. There are 13 residues in the CDR3. Germline loops: CDR1 SGHTA, CDR2 FQGNSA. Trimming removed 4 bases from V and 3 bases from J, with 6 bases in between. The chain's CDR3 is CASSSSHTGELFF. The CDR3 coding sequence is TGTGCCAGCAGCTCCTCCCACACCGGGGAGCTGTTTTTT. Full variable domain (remainder filled in from reference TRBV7-2 and TRBJ2-2): GAGVSQSPSNKVTEKGKDVELRCDPISGHTALYWYRQSLGQGLEFLIYFQGNSAPDKSGLPSDRFSAERTGGSVSTLTIQRTQQEDSAVYLCASSSSHTGELFFGEGSRLTVL.

Many counts were recorded for this clonotype. This rearrangement joins TRBV7-2 to TRBJ1-1; a possible D gene is TRBD1 (6 bases). Germline CDR1 SGHTA, CDR2 FQGNSA. Trimming took off 5 bases at V and 8 bases at J, with 12 bases between the two ends. The CDR3 loop spans 12 amino acids. DNA of the CDR3: TGTGCCAGCAGCGCGGACAGATCCGAAGCTTTCTTT. This gives the protein CASSADRSEAFF.

The rearrangement uses TRBV6-2 or TRBV6-3 and TRBJ1-2; D is unresolved. Germline V lookup: CDR1 MNHEY, CDR2 SVGEGT. Trimming took off 7 bases at V and 2 bases at J, with 8 bases between the two ends. The CDR3 loop spans 12 amino acids. The CDR3, as DNA: TGTGCCAGCAATCGAGGGAACTATGGCTACACCTTC. Protein sequence: CASNRGNYGYTF.

This clonotype was counted ten times or more. This chain uses TRBV28 with TRBJ2-3; 8 bases align to TRBD1. CDR1 and CDR2 from the germline V gene are MDHEN and SYDVKM. V trimming: 3 bases; J trimming: 5 bases; junction bases outside the gene matches: 16. The CDR3 contains 18 residues. CDR3 protein: CASSFLPGQGAVVDTQYF. Here the CDR3 DNA reads TGTGCCAGCAGTTTTCTCCCTGGACAGGGAGCGGTGGTAGATACGCAGTATTTT.

This chain uses TRBV2 with TRBJ1-6; maybe TRBD1 (5 bases). Germline V gene sequence: CDR1 SNHLY, CDR2 FYNNEI. CDR3 length: 15 amino acids. V was clipped by 6 bases and J by 0 bases, with 9 bases between them. The CDR3: CASRQGSSYNSPLHF. In DNA, the CDR3 is TGTGCCAGCAGGCAGGGCAGCTCCTATAATTCACCCCTCCACTTT. The variable domain in full, with the rest retrieved from reference TRBV2 and TRBJ1-6, is EPEVTQTPSHQVTQMGQEVILRCVPISNHLYFYWYRQILGQKVEFLVSFYNNEISEKSEIFDDQFSVERPDGSNFTLKIRSTKLEDSAMYFCASRQGSSYNSPLHFGNGTRLTVT.

The sample holds many counts of this clonotype. V is TRBV12-3 or TRBV12-4 and J is TRBJ1-3, with D unresolved. V was trimmed by 6 bases and J by 0 bases, leaving 6 bases between them. The CDR3 contains 13 residues. The CDR3 loop is CASSFPSGNTIYF. DNA of the CDR3: TGTGCCAGCAGCTTCCCCTCTGGAAACACCATATATTTT.

A few counts support this clonotype. The rearrangement uses TRBV7-8 and TRBJ2-7; D is unclear. Germline assignment: CDR1 SGHVS and CDR2 FQNEAQ. CDR3 length: 16 residues. Trimming pared 6 bases from V and 2 bases from J, leaving 20 bases between. The CDR3 spells CASRSPRTAKTYEQYF. The CDR3 DNA follows: TGTGCCAGCAGATCTCCCCGGACCGCTAAAACCTACGAGCAGTACTTC. The full variable domain, completed using reference TRBV7-8 and TRBJ2-7, is GAGVSQSPRYKVAKRGQDVALRCDPISGHVSLFWYQQALGQGPEFLTYFQNEAQLDKSGLPSDRFFAERPEGSVSTLKIQRTQQEDSAVYLCASRSPRTAKTYEQYFGPGTRLTVT.

This clonotype was detected ten times or more. The rearrangement joins TRBV20-1 to TRBJ1-2, with D unclear. The CDR3 has 15 amino acids. Germline lookup yields CDR1 DFQATT and CDR2 SNEGSKA (reference sequence). V was shortened by 6 bases and J by 7 bases, with 24 bases between the two germline ends. Here the CDR3 DNA reads TGCAGTGCCCGAGAGGTGGACTACCGCTCTGGTGGCTACACCTTC. Protein: CSAREVDYRSGGYTF.

About this clonotype: A junction end diverges from the germline sequence, so it may reflect a read error. The chain couples TRBV5-1 to TRBJ2-1; TRBD2 aligns across 8 bases. The CDR3 runs 16 residues. Germline loops: CDR1 SGHRS, CDR2 YFSETQ. The CDR3 DNA follows: TGCGCCAGCAGCATAAGTTTAGCGGGACCATACAATGATCAGTTCTTC. Amino acids: CASSISLAGPYNDQFF.

Ten or more counts support this clonotype. The V call is TRBV29-1, the J call TRBJ2-2; 11 nucleotides line up with TRBD1. J lost 5 bases, V lost 7 bases, and 6 bases had no gene match. This CDR3 spans 14 amino acids. Germline assignment: CDR1 SQVTM and CDR2 ANQGSEA. CDR3 amino acids: CSGSDRGRTGELFF. As DNA, the CDR3 is TGCAGCGGGTCGGACAGGGGGCGTACCGGGGAGCTGTTTTTT.

The chain links TRBV11-2 to TRBJ2-6; a weak D match, TRBD1 (5 bases). Between the trimmed V and J ends, which lost 5 bases and 0 bases, there was a span of 14 bases. Germline CDR1 and CDR2: SGHAT and FQNNGV. CDR3 length: 17 residues. The CDR3 protein is CASSPPPGNSGANVLTF. In DNA form, the CDR3 reads TGTGCCAGCAGCCCCCCCCCAGGGAACTCTGGGGCCAACGTCCTGACTTTC.

This clonotype was picked up many times. This chain connects TRBV28 to TRBJ1-2; D might be TRBD1 (5 bases). The CDR3 loop spans 13 amino acids. Germline V gene data show CDR1 as MDHEN and CDR2 as SYDVKM. Trimming cost V 5 bases and J 4 bases, with 11 bases left between them. CDR3 in amino acids: CASSTQASYGYTF. In DNA form, the CDR3 reads TGTGCCAGCAGTACACAGGCCTCCTATGGCTACACCTTC.

This clonotype showed up many times. The chain has TRBV6-2 or TRBV6-3 and TRBJ2-7; 9 nucleotides match TRBD1. The CDR3 runs to 14 residues. V was clipped by 4 bases and J by 5 bases; unmatched bases: 6. CDR1 is MNHEY and CDR2 is SVGEGT in the germline V gene. The DNA of the CDR3 is TGTGCCAGCAGTTTGGGACAGGGTAGCAACGAGCAGTACTTC. Amino acid sequence: CASSLGQGSNEQYF.

This clonotype was observed many times. The chain links TRBV4-1 to TRBJ2-4, with D possibly TRBD1 on 5 matching bases. Trimming took 0 bases from V and 0 from J, leaving 9 bases between them. The CDR3 has 16 amino acids. The germline V gene encodes CDR1 MGHRA and CDR2 YSYEKL. CDR3 amino acids: CASSQDHRLAKNIQYF. CDR3 coding DNA: TGCGCCAGCAGCCAAGATCACAGGTTAGCCAAAAACATTCAGTACTTC.